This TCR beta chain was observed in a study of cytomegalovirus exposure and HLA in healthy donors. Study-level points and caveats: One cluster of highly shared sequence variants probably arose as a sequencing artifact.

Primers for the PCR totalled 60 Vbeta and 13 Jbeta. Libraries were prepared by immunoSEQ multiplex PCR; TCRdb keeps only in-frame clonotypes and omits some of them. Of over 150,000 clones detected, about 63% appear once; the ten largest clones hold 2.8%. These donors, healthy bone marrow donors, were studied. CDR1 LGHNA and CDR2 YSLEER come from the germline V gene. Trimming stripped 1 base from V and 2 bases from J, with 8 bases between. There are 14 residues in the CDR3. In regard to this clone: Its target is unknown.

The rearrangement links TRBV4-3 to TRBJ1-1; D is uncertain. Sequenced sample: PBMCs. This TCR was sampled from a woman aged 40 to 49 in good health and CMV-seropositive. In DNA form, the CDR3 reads TGCGCCAGCAGCCAAGGGGCAGCAAACACTGAAGCTTTCTTT. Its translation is CASSQGAANTEAFF.